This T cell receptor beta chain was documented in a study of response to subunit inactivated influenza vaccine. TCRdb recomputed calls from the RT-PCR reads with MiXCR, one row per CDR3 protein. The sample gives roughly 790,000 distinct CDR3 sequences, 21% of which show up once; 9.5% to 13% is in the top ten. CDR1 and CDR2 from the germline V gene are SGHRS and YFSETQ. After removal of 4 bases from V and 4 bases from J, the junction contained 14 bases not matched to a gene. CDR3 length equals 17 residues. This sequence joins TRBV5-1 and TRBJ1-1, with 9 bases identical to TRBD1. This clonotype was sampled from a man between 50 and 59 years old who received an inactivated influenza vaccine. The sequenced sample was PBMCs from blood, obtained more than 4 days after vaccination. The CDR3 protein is CASSRFRDRVGGTEAFF. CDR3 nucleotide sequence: TGCGCCAGCAGCCGATTCCGGGACAGGGTTGGGGGCACTGAAGCTTTCTTT. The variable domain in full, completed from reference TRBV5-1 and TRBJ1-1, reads KAGVTQTPRYLIKTRGQQVTLSCSPISGHRSVSWYQQTPGQGLQFLFEYFSETQRNKGNFPGRFSGRQFSNSRSEMNVSTLELGDSALYLCASSRFRDRVGGTEAFFGQGTRLTVV.